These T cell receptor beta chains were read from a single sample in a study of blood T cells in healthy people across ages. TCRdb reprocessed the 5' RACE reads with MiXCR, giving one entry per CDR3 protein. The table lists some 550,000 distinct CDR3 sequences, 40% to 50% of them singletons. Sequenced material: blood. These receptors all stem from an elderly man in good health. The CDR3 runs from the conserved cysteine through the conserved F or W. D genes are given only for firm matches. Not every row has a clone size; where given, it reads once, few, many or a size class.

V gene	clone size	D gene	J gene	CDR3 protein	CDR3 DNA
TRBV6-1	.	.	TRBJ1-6	CASSAGTPHTFSYNSPLHF	TGTGCCAGCAGTGCCGGGACGCCACACACTTTTTCCTATAATTCACCCCTCCACTTT
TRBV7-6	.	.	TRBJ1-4	CASSLALGGETNEKLFF	TGTGCCAGCAGCTTAGCGCTCGGGGGAGAAACTAATGAAAAACTGTTTTTT
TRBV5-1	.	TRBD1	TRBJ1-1	CASSLEGQVGAEAFF	TGCGCCAGCAGCTTGGAAGGACAGGTTGGGGCTGAAGCTTTCTTT
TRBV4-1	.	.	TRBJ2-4	CASSQDSDTWEEQYF	TGCGCCAGCAGCCAGGACTCGGACACCTGGGAGGAGCAGTACTTC
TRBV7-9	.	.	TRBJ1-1	CASRRSGGVGHTEAFF	TGTGCCAGCAGAAGGTCCGGGGGCGTGGGTCACACTGAAGCTTTCTTT
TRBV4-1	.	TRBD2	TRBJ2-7	CASSTGLAATLYEQYF	TGCGCCAGCAGCACGGGACTAGCGGCTACGTTATACGAGCAGTACTTC
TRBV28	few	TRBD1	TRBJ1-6	CASKMEDRGSSYNSPLHF	TGTGCCAGCAAGATGGAGGACAGGGGAAGCTCCTATAATTCACCCCTCCACTTT
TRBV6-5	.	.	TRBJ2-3	CASWGEDTQYF	TGTGCCAGCTGGGGTGAAGATACGCAGTATTTT
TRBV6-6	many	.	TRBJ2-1	CASSSQAKVVEYNEQFF	TGTGCCAGCAGTTCCCAGGCAAAAGTCGTTGAGTACAATGAGCAGTTCTTC
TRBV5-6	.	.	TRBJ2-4	CASSLAGATLAKNIQYF	TGTGCCAGCAGCTTGGCGGGAGCCACTTTAGCCAAAAACATTCAGTACTTC
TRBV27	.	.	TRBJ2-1	CASSLNPLAAPNNEQFF	TGTGCCAGCAGTTTAAACCCCTTGGCGGCTCCTAACAATGAGCAGTTCTTC
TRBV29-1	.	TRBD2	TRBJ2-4	CSVMPTSPGNIQYF	TGCAGCGTGATGCCGACTAGCCCGGGGAACATTCAGTACTTC
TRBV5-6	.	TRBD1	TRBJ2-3	CASSPAGGMQYF	TGTGCCAGCAGCCCAGCAGGGGGCATGCAGTATTTT
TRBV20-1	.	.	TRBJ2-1	CSARHREWKYNEQFF	TGCAGTGCTAGGCACAGGGAATGGAAATACAATGAGCAGTTCTTC
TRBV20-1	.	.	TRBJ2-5	CSAPVVLSGETQYF	TGCAGTGCCCCCGTGGTTTTGAGTGGGGAGACCCAGTACTTC
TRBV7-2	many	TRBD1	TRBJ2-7	CASSLGTGPYEQYF	TGTGCCAGCAGCTTAGGGACAGGCCCCTACGAGCAGTACTTC
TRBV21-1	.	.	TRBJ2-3	CASRVGRRGPTDTQYF	TGTGCCAGCAGGGTCGGACGCCGAGGACCCACAGATACGCAGTATTTT
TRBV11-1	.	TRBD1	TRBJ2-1	CASARDRYNEQFF	TGTGCCAGCGCAAGGGACAGATACAATGAGCAGTTCTTC
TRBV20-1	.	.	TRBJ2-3	CSAVATDTQYF	TGCAGTGCTGTGGCCACAGATACGCAGTATTTT
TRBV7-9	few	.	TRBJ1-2	CASSPTNYGYTF	TGTGCCAGCAGCCCCACTAACTATGGCTACACCTTC
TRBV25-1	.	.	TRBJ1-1	CASSDRTPNTEAFF	TGTGCCAGCAGTGACCGGACACCGAACACTGAAGCTTTCTTT
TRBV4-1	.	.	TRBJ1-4	CASSQQGRFEKLFF	TGCGCCAGCAGCCAGCAGGGACGGTTCGAAAAACTGTTTTTT
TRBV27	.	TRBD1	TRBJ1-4	CASSLFFGGQGHRNNEKLFF	TGTGCCAGCAGTTTATTCTTCGGGGGACAGGGACATCGAAATAATGAAAAACTGTTTTTT
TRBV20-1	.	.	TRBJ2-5	CSASGLAETQYF	TGCAGTGCTAGTGGGCTAGCAGAGACCCAGTACTTC
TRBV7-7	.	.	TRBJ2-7	CASSVEGFLEIQYF	TGTGCCAGCAGCGTAGAAGGCTTTCTTGAGATCCAGTACTTC
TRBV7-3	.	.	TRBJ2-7	CASSLLGGSHNEQYF	TGTGCCAGCAGCTTATTGGGGGGCTCCCACAATGAGCAGTACTTC
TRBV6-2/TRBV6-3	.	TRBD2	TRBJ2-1	CASSSGPGGVRKENEQFF	TGTGCCAGCAGTTCTGGGCCGGGGGGTGTCAGGAAGGAAAATGAGCAGTTCTTC
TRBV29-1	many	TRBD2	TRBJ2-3	CSVALAGGVADTQYF	TGCAGCGTCGCTCTAGCGGGAGGGGTGGCAGATACGCAGTATTTT
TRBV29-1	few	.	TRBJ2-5	CSVGDNEQYF	TGCAGCGTGGGTGACAATGAGCAGTACTTC
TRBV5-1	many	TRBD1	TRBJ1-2	CASSLAQGVDGYTF	TGCGCCAGCAGCTTGGCCCAGGGGGTCGATGGCTACACCTTC
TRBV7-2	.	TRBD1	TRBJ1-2	CASSGQGASYGYTF	TGTGCCAGCAGCGGACAGGGGGCTAGCTATGGCTACACCTTC
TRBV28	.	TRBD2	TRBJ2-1	CASSLSSGSTVWNEQFF	TGTGCCAGCAGTTTATCCAGCGGGAGTACAGTATGGAATGAGCAGTTCTTC
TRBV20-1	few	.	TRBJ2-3	CSATGTGEAPGDTQYF	TGCAGTGCCACAGGGACTGGGGAGGCCCCGGGAGATACGCAGTATTTT
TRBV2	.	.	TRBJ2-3	CASSGGASGSTDTQYF	TGTGCCAGCAGTGGGGGGGCTAGCGGAAGCACAGATACGCAGTATTTT
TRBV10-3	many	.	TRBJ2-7	CAISDIYEQYF	TGTGCCATCAGTGATATATACGAGCAGTACTTC
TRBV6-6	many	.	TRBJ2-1	CASSYYTNEQFF	TGTGCCAGCAGTTACTACACCAATGAGCAGTTCTTC
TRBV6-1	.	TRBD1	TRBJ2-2	CASRAGQGSSNTGELFF	TGTGCCAGCAGAGCGGGACAGGGATCATCGAACACCGGGGAGCTGTTTTTT
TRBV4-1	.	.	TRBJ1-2	CASSQEMAWGHGYTF	TGCGCCAGCAGCCAAGAAATGGCCTGGGGTCATGGCTACACCTTC
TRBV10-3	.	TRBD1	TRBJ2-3	CATNQGVGTDTQYF	TGTGCCACCAACCAGGGGGTCGGCACAGATACGCAGTATTTT
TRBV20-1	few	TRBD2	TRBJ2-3	CSARDRTSGNTDTQYF	TGCAGTGCTAGAGACAGGACTAGCGGCAACACAGATACGCAGTATTTT
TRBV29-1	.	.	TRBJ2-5	CSVAAHQETQYF	TGCAGCGTTGCGGCCCACCAAGAGACCCAGTACTTC